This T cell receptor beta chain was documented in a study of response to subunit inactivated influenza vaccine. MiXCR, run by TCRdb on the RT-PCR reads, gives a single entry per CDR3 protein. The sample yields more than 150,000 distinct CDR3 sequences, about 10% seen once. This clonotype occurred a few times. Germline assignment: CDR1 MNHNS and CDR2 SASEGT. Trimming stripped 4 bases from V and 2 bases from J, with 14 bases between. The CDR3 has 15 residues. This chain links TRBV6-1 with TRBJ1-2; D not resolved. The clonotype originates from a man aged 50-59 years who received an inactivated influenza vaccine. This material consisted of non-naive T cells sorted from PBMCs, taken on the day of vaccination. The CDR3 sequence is CASSVTAHSNYGYTF. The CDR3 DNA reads TGTGCCAGCAGTGTGACTGCCCATTCCAACTATGGCTACACCTTC.